The 4 T cell receptor beta chains below were found in one sample sequenced in a study of OX40 agonist ivuxolimab in advanced cancers. Method: immunoSEQ multiplex PCR; TCRdb's copy keeps in-frame clones and lacks some. The data hold 97,000 or so clones, with around 87% observed a single time. The material was CD4+ or CD8+ T cells sorted from blood, obtained in a trial of the OX40 agonist ivuxolimab. Receptors were obtained from an adult with an advanced solid tumor such as melanoma, head and neck, liver or kidney cancer.

The J gene is TRBJ2-5, the V gene TRBV5-4; unclear D gene. TRBJ2-7 explains the end of the DNA better; the J call may be wrong. The CDR3 length is 14 residues. Looked up from germline, CDR1 is SGHNT and CDR2 is YYREEE (reference sequence). CDR3 amino acids: CASSSKTFGYEQYF. The CDR3 nucleotides read TGTGCCAGCAGCTCTAAGACTTTTGGGTACGAGCAGTACTTC.

The chain employs TRBV7-8 and TRBJ2-2; D gene uncertain. The CDR3 is made up of 13 amino acids. Germline V lookup: CDR1 SGHVS, CDR2 FQNEAQ. V dropped 1 base and J dropped 3 bases, with 3 bases sitting between them. CDR3 loop: CASSLGYTGELFF. The CDR3 DNA reads TGTGCCAGCAGCTTAGGTTACACCGGGGAGCTGTTTTTT.

This chain links TRBV30 with TRBJ1-6; D ambiguous. The germline V gene encodes CDR1 GTSNPN and CDR2 SVGIG (reference sequence). There are 14 residues in the CDR3. V dropped 4 bases and J dropped 3 bases, with 10 bases sitting between them. CDR3 sequence (DNA): TGTGCCTGGACAGAATATGGCTATAATTCACCCCTCCACTTT. This codes for CAWTEYGYNSPLHF.

This clone was counted a few times. The gene calls are TRBV2 and TRBJ1-5; TRBD1 agrees at 7 bases. The CDR3 is 15 amino acids. The ends lost 3 bases at V and 5 bases at J; junction bases unmatched: 7. Per the germline V gene, CDR1 is SNHLY and CDR2 is FYNNEI. The chain's CDR3 is CASSDPGRGHQPQHF. DNA of the CDR3: TGTGCCAGCAGTGACCCCGGGAGGGGGCATCAGCCCCAGCATTTT.